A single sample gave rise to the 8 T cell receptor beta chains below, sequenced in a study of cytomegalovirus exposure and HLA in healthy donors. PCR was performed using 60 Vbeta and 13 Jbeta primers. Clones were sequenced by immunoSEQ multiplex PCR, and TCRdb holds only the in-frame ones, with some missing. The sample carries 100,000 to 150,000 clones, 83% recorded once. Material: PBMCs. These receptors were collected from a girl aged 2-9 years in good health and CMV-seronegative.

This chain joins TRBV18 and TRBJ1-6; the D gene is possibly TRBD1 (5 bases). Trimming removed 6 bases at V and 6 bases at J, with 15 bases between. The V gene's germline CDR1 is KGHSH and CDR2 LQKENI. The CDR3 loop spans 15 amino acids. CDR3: CASSQRGTANSPLHF. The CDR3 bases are TGTGCCAGCTCGCAGCGGGGGACGGCTAATTCACCCCTCCACTTT.

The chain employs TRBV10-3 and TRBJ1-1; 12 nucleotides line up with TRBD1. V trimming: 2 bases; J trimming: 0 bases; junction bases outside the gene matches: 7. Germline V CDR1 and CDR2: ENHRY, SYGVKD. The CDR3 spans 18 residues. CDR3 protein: CAISEPGTGGVLNTEAFF. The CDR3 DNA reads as TGTGCCATCAGTGAGCCCGGGACAGGGGGCGTTCTGAACACTGAAGCTTTCTTT.

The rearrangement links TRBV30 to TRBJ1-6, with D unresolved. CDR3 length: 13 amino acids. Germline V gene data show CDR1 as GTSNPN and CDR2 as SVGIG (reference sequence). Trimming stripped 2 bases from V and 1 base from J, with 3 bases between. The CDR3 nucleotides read TGTGCCTGGAGTCGGTCCTATAATTCACCCCTCCACTTT. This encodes CAWSRSYNSPLHF.

The CDR3 coding sequence is TGTGCCAGCGCTAAATTGGAGGGCCCGTACAATGAGCAGTTCTTC. The encoded protein is CASAKLEGPYNEQFF. The rearrangement links TRBV27 to TRBJ2-1; D is possibly TRBD2 (6 bases). Per germline, CDR1 MNHEY and CDR2 SMNVEV (reference sequence). With 8 bases removed from V and 4 bases from J, the gap between germline ends came to 18 bases. CDR3 length: 15 residues.

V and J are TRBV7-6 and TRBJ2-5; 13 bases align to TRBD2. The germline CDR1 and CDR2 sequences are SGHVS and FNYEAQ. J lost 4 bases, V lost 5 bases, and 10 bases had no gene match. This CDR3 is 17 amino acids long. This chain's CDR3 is CASSLPWTSGRGETQYF. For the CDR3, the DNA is TGTGCCAGCAGCCTACCCTGGACTAGCGGGAGAGGAGAGACCCAGTACTTC. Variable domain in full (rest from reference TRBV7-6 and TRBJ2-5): GAGVSQSPRYKVTKRGQDVALRCDPISGHVSLYWYRQALGQGPEFLTYFNYEAQQDKSGLPNDRFSAERPEGSISTLTIQRTEQRDSAMYRCASSLPWTSGRGETQYFGPGTRLLVL.

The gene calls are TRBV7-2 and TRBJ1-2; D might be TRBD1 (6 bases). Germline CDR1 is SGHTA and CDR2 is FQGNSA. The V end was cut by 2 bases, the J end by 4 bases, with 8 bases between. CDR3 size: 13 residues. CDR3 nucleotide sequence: TGTGCCAGCAGCTTACAGGGGAGCTATGGCTACACCTTC. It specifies CASSLQGSYGYTF.

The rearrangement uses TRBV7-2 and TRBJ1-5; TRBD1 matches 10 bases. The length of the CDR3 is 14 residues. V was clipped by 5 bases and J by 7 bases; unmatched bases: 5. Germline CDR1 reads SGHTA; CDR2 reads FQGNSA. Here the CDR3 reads CASSPGQGEQPQHF. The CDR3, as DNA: TGTGCCAGCAGCCCCGGACAGGGGGAACAGCCCCAGCATTTT. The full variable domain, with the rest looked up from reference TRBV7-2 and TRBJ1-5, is GAGVSQSPSNKVTEKGKDVELRCDPISGHTALYWYRQSLGQGLEFLIYFQGNSAPDKSGLPSDRFSAERTGGSVSTLTIQRTQQEDSAVYLCASSPGQGEQPQHFGDGTRLSIL.

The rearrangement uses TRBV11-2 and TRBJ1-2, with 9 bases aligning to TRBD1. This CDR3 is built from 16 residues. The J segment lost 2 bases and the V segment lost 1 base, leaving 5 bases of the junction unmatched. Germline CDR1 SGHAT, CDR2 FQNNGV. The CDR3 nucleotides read TGTGCCAGCAGCTTAGTTGGACAGGGGACGAACTATGGCTACACCTTC. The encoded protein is CASSLVGQGTNYGYTF. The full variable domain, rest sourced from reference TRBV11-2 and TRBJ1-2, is EAGVAQSPRYKIIEKRQSVAFWCNPISGHATLYWYQQILGQGPKLLIQFQNNGVVDDSQLPKDRFSAERLKGVDSTLKIQPAKLEDSAVYLCASSLVGQGTNYGYTFGSGTRLTVV.